These 3 T cell receptor beta chains were sequenced from one sample in a study of blood T cell repertoires in COVID-19. TCRdb's copy holds only in-frame clones and misses some; the assay was immunoSEQ multiplex PCR. The repertoire holds about 300,000 clones, with approximately 90% as singletons. Sequencing was performed on PBMCs or T cells enriched from blood (not recorded which). These TCRs come from a woman aged 30 to 39 who had recovered from COVID-19.

V is TRBV12-3 or TRBV12-4 and J is TRBJ1-1, with D possibly matching TRBD1 (6 bases). This CDR3 contains 12 residues. Trimming took off 8 bases at V and 4 bases at J, with 11 bases between the two ends. The CDR3 bases are TGTGCCAGCGGCACCAGGGGCACTGAAGCTTTCTTT. Translating gives CASGTRGTEAFF.

The chain's CDR3 is CASSPLGGERNSPLHF. The CDR3, as DNA: TGTGCCAGCTCACCCCTCGGGGGGGAACGAAATTCACCCCTCCACTTT. J is TRBJ1-6 and V is TRBV18, with D possibly being TRBD1 (5 bases). Germline V CDR1 and CDR2: KGHSH, LQKENI. This CDR3 contains 16 residues. Trimming shortened V by 3 bases and J by 7 bases, and 16 bases separated the two germline ends. The whole variable domain, remainder taken from reference TRBV18 and TRBJ1-6, is NAGVMQNPRHLVRRRGQEARLRCSPMKGHSHVYWYRQLPEEGLKFMVYLQKENIIDESGMPKERFSAEFPKEGPSILRIQQVVRGDSAAYFCASSPLGGERNSPLHFGNGTRLTVT.

The chain uses TRBV19 and TRBJ2-1; TRBD1 matches at 10 bases. The CDR3 spans 14 residues. CDR1 is LNHDA and CDR2 is SQIVND in the germline V gene (reference sequence). V dropped 10 bases and J dropped 2; count of bases not matched to a gene: 5. This chain's CDR3 is CATSGTGAYNEQFF. The CDR3 coding sequence is TGTGCCACCTCCGGGACAGGGGCCTACAATGAGCAGTTCTTC.